Reported below is one T cell receptor (beta chain). This clone was seen a handful of times. Its cognate antigen has yet to be identified. Base qualities are missing; no much larger clone stands one base away. Each collaborating institution followed its own protocols to collect whole blood in K2EDTA tubes. Collaborator samples were shipped for TCRbeta analysis as frozen whole blood, isolated PBMCs, or DNA extracted from either sample type. Spanning cysteine to phenylalanine, the CDR3 consists of 15 amino acids. This entry keeps only the CDR3 DNA: 45 bases, framed from base 1. V is cut back by 5 bases and J by 2 bases, with 9 bases in the junction unmatched. As encoded in the germline V gene (reference sequence), CDR1 is LNHDA while CDR2 is SQIVND. TCRbeta CDR3 regions were amplified from genomic DNA using the immunoSEQ Assay, a bias-controlled multiplex PCR. The authors' analysis ran thus. Nucleated cell counts per sample were estimated from amplification of reference gene primers within the assay. Sequence reads were collapsed and filtered to measure the absolute abundance of every unique TCRbeta CDR3 rearrangement. For each sample, productive Simpson clonality was calculated as the square root of Simpson's diversity index across productive rearrangements. The clones in this table, taken by TCRdb from immuneACCESS, are in-frame only. Not every clone is retained; where verified, under half of the shortfall comes from an unresolved V gene, and the cause of the rest is unknown. V and J calls and clone size are as listed in that table; D and trimming were resolved from the DNA. A total of over 30,000 clones appear in this sample, roughly 91% of them only once. The ten largest make up around 13% of the sample.

The data derive from a study of blood T cell repertoires in COVID-19 (dated by TCRdb to 2020 to 2022). With regard to the full study: The collaborator samples originated in the United States, Italy and Spain and spanned the acute and convalescent phases of COVID-19. The prospective study material was composed of cDNA or gDNA derived from T cells, B-cell-depleted T cells, or PBMCs. Deeply sampled blood TCRbeta repertoires from subjects exposed to, actively infected with, or recovered from COVID-19 were included in the dataset. A freely available public database, intended as a resource for researchers studying the immune response to SARS-CoV-2, is where the repertoires were released. Samples came from the ongoing ImmuneRACE study (first 160 participants) plus 1,254 subjects from 6 global collaborators. The sample metadata nearly always contained a de-identified subject ID, COVID-19 status, age in years and sex. Where available, HLA class I and class II types were obtained from metadata supplied by the sample provider rather than from assay-based typing. General conclusions and limits of the study: Clinical and demographic metadata were provided uncurated, with the amount varying by source and participant.

Sequencing used peripheral blood. This sequence uses TRBV19 and TRBJ2-7, with 7 central nucleotides matching TRBD1. The TCR sequence derives from a man in his 70s with active COVID-19. The bases read TGTGCCAGTAGTCCGGGACAGTTCTCACCCTACGAGCAGTACTTC. It specifies CASSPGQFSPYEQYF.